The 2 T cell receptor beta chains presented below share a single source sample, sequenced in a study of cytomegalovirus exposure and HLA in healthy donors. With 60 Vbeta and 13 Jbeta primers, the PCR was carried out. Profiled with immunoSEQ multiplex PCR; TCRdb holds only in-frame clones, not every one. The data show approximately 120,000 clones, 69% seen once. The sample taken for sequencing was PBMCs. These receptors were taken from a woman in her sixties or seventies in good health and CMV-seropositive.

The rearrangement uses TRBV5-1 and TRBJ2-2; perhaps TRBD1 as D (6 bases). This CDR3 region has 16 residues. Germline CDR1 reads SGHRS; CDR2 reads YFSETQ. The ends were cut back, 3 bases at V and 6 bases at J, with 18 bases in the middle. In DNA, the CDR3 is TGCGCCAGCAGCTGGTCGGCAGGGGCACTCCCCGGGGAGCTGTTTTTT. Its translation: CASSWSAGALPGELFF.

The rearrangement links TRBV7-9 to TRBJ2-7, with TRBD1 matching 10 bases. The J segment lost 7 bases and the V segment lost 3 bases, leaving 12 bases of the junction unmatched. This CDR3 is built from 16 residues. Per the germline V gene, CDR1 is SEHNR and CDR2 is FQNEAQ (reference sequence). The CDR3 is CASSLWLGTGEPEQYF. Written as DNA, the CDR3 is TGTGCCAGCAGCTTGTGGCTAGGGACAGGGGAGCCGGAGCAGTACTTC.